A selection of T cell receptor beta chains follows, all from one sample in a study of shared clonotypes between healthy human individuals. The repertoire was sequenced with immunoSEQ multiplex PCR; TCRdb's copy has only in-frame clones and lacks some. The sample has some 2,500,000 clones; 92% are singletons. The sequencing sample was made of naive CD4+ T cells from PBMCs. The receptors here all came from a man aged 18 to 30 in good health. Some clones in this sample may be carry-over from other donors' samples. CDR3s include the opening cysteine and the closing phenylalanine or tryptophan. Size is omitted from some rows. Given values are once, few, many or a class for expanded clones.

clone size: .; V gene: TRBV29-1; CDR3 length: 12; J gene: TRBJ2-7; CDR3 protein: CSVETTGYEQYF
clone size: .; V gene: TRBV2; CDR3 length: 15; J gene: TRBJ2-3; CDR3 protein: CASKSAGLGTDTQYF
clone size: .; V gene: TRBV19; CDR3 length: 14; J gene: TRBJ2-3; CDR3 protein: CASSIPSGTDTQYF
clone size: .; V gene: TRBV9; CDR3 length: 16; J gene: TRBJ1-4; CDR3 protein: CASSREARQGDEKLFF
clone size: .; V gene: TRBV29-1; CDR3 length: 11; J gene: TRBJ2-7; CDR3 protein: CSATVGYEQYF
clone size: few; V gene: TRBV19; CDR3 length: 15; J gene: TRBJ1-1; CDR3 protein: CASIETALLGTEAFF
clone size: .; V gene: TRBV11-3; CDR3 length: 17; J gene: TRBJ2-4; CDR3 protein: CASSIPYRDGAKNIQYF
clone size: .; V gene: TRBV5-6; CDR3 length: 13; J gene: TRBJ2-6; CDR3 protein: CASSLTGANVLTF
clone size: .; V gene: TRBV4-1; CDR3 length: 15; J gene: TRBJ2-7; CDR3 protein: CASSQRDRSSYEQYF
clone size: .; V gene: TRBV5-1; CDR3 length: 14; J gene: TRBJ2-3; CDR3 protein: CASSLDSSTDTQYF
clone size: .; V gene: TRBV7-6; CDR3 length: 14; J gene: TRBJ1-1; CDR3 protein: CASSLAPGTDEAFF
clone size: .; V gene: TRBV30; CDR3 length: 15; J gene: TRBJ2-1; CDR3 protein: CAWRPRGMSGTSKFF
clone size: .; V gene: TRBV6-1; CDR3 length: 13; J gene: TRBJ1-1; CDR3 protein: CASSPGPNTEAFF
clone size: once; V gene: TRBV29-1; CDR3 length: 14; J gene: TRBJ1-3; CDR3 protein: CSVRPLSSGNTIYF
clone size: .; V gene: TRBV7-9; CDR3 length: 15; J gene: TRBJ2-7; CDR3 protein: CASSFSRSGSHEQYF
clone size: .; V gene: TRBV18; CDR3 length: 14; J gene: TRBJ2-3; CDR3 protein: CASSQGAGTDTQYF
clone size: .; V gene: TRBV5-4; CDR3 length: 15; J gene: TRBJ2-1; CDR3 protein: CASSPDRGVYNEQFF
clone size: .; V gene: TRBV11-2; CDR3 length: 18; J gene: TRBJ2-2; CDR3 protein: CASSSRRIQREVTGELFF
clone size: .; V gene: TRBV11-3; CDR3 length: 15; J gene: TRBJ2-7; CDR3 protein: CASSLGGASDYEQYF
clone size: once; V gene: TRBV2; CDR3 length: 12; J gene: TRBJ2-7; CDR3 protein: CASSGDSGEQYF
clone size: .; V gene: TRBV10-3; CDR3 length: 17; J gene: TRBJ1-5; CDR3 protein: CAISESNRGRSNQPQHF
clone size: .; V gene: TRBV5-1; CDR3 length: 13; J gene: TRBJ1-1; CDR3 protein: CASNRDRNTEAFF
clone size: .; V gene: TRBV30; CDR3 length: 14; J gene: TRBJ1-3; CDR3 protein: CAWSGGEAGNTIYF
clone size: .; V gene: TRBV7-2; CDR3 length: 15; J gene: TRBJ1-4; CDR3 protein: CASSLQGATNEKLFF
clone size: .; V gene: TRBV30; CDR3 length: 17; J gene: TRBJ2-3; CDR3 protein: CAWRDIAGAPKGDTQYF
clone size: .; V gene: TRBV7-3; CDR3 length: 16; J gene: TRBJ2-7; CDR3 protein: CASSLTRTSGNYEQYF
clone size: .; V gene: TRBV5-1; CDR3 length: 15; J gene: TRBJ2-2; CDR3 protein: CASSLKGTNTGELFF
clone size: .; V gene: TRBV7-7; CDR3 length: 16; J gene: TRBJ2-1; CDR3 protein: CASSLGGSGGAYEQFF
clone size: .; V gene: TRBV25-1; CDR3 length: 15; J gene: TRBJ2-5; CDR3 protein: CASSESAGIGETQYF
clone size: .; V gene: TRBV7-6; CDR3 length: 16; J gene: TRBJ2-6; CDR3 protein: CASSLLAGAGANVLTF
clone size: .; V gene: TRBV9; CDR3 length: 15; J gene: TRBJ2-1; CDR3 protein: CASSVGLVPYNEQFF
clone size: .; V gene: TRBV5-8; CDR3 length: 15; J gene: TRBJ2-1; CDR3 protein: CAGGGGTSSYNEQFF
clone size: .; V gene: TRBV7-3; CDR3 length: 14; J gene: TRBJ1-1; CDR3 protein: CASSAVGGNTEAFF
clone size: .; V gene: TRBV19; CDR3 length: 14; J gene: TRBJ1-1; CDR3 protein: CASDRTGRVPEAFF
clone size: .; V gene: TRBV6-5; CDR3 length: 12; J gene: TRBJ2-5; CDR3 protein: CPQGQLQETQYF
clone size: .; V gene: TRBV29-1; CDR3 length: 15; J gene: TRBJ1-2; CDR3 protein: CSVGMQHRQGWGYTF